This T cell receptor beta chain was sequenced for a study of OX40 agonist ivuxolimab in advanced cancers. As for the study more broadly: Ivuxolimab was a fully human IgG2 agonistic monoclonal antibody targeting the costimulatory receptor OX40 (CD134). Intravenous ivuxolimab was administered to patients every 2 weeks at six dose levels: 0.01, 0.1, 0.3, 1.5, 3 and 10 mg/kg. Of the roughly 53 patients in dose escalation, about 20 had hepatocellular carcinoma, some 15 had melanoma, 9 had renal cell carcinoma and 9 had head and neck cancer. The dose-escalation cohort was 82.7% male with a mean age of approximately 59 years, ranging from roughly 20 to 80. Prior anti-PD-1, anti-PD-L1 or anti-CTLA-4 therapy was permitted, and about two fifths of dose-escalation patients had received checkpoint inhibitors. Partial responses occurred in three dose-escalation patients: two with cutaneous melanoma and one with hepatocellular carcinoma. The point of sequencing TCRbeta in the periphery was to test whether ivuxolimab changed TCR sequence diversity and drove clonal T-cell expansion. The paper reports the monotherapy dose-escalation portion (N of about 54 patients) of the phase I ivuxolimab trial. Results and caveats for the whole study, not just this receptor: Low levels of normalized T-cell clonal expansion were also seen in some nonresponding patients. After ivuxolimab, expanded clones were on average more numerous among CD8+ T cells than among CD4+ T cells. At doses of 0.1 to 3.0 mg/kg, clonal expansion of both CD4+ and CD8+ T cells in blood was seen between baseline and week 6. The antigen specificity of the clonally expanded peripheral T cells was not determined. In the 0.1-3.0 mg/kg groups, partial responders were among the patients with the lowest normalized peripheral clonal expansion, particularly in CD8+ T cells.

With respect to this clone: What antigen it recognizes has not been identified. No quality values exist for individual bases; no much larger clone is one base distant.

Genomic DNA was isolated from the sorted cells so that the TCRbeta CDR3 region could be sequenced. The immunoSEQ Assay was used for sequencing of TCRbeta CDR3 regions. Entries here come from immuneACCESS through TCRdb and include only in-frame sequences with V and J called. Some clones fail to appear in such tables; in the studies checked, an unresolved V gene covers under half of the shortfall, and the cause of the remainder is unknown. This sample gives around 70,000 clones in total; around nine tenths of them show up just once. The ten largest account for 6% to 8% of the sample. CDR1 ENHRY and CDR2 SYGVKD were looked up in the germline V gene. Relative to germline, V is missing 2 bases and J is missing 5 bases, with 5 bases of the junction outside any gene match. The cysteine opens and the phenylalanine closes a CDR3 of 16 amino acids. Only the CDR3 portion is preserved as DNA: 48 bases, with reading frame beginning at the first base.

Patients with autoimmune disease history or receiving systemic immunosuppression were excluded from the trial. Peripheral blood for TCR sequencing was drawn from every dose cohort at baseline, at cycle 4 day 1 and at cycle 7 day 1. Samples were obtained from an open-label, multicenter, first-in-human phase I dose-escalation trial of ivuxolimab. Adults with locally advanced or metastatic melanoma, renal cell, hepatocellular, or head and neck squamous cell carcinoma were enrolled in the trial. Before TCR sequencing, CD4+ and CD8+ T cells were separately sorted from peripheral blood. The input for sequencing was CD4+ or CD8+ T cells sorted from blood, taken in a trial of the OX40 agonist ivuxolimab. This clonotype was obtained from an adult with an advanced solid tumor such as melanoma, head and neck, liver or kidney cancer. The chain is encoded by TRBV10-3 joined to TRBJ2-2, and TRBD1 matches 10 of the central bases. The DNA is as follows: TGTGCCATCAGTGAGCTGGGGACAGGGGATACCGGGGAGCTGTTTTTT. Its translation is CAISELGTGDTGELFF.